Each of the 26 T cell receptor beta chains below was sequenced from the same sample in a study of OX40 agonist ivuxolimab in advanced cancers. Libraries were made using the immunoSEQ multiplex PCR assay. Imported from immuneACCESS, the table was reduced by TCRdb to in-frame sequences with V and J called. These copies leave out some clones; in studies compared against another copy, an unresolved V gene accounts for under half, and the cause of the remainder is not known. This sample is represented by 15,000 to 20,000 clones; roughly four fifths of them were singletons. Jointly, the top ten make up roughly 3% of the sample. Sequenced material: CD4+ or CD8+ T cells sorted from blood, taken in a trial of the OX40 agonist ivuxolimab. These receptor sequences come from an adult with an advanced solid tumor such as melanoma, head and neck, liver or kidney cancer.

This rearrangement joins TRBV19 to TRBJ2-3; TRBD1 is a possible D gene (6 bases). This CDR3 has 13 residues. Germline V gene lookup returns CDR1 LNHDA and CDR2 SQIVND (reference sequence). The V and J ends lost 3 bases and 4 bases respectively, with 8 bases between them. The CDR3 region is CASSMAGADTQYF. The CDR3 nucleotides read TGTGCCAGTAGTATGGCAGGGGCAGATACGCAGTATTTT.

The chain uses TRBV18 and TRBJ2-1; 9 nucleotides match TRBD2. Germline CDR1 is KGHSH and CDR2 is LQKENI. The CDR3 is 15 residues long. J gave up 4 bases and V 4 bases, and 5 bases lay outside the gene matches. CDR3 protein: CASSLRTSEYNEQFF. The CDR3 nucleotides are TGTGCCAGCTCACTCAGGACTAGCGAGTACAATGAGCAGTTCTTC. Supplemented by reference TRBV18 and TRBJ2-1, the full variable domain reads NAGVMQNPRHLVRRRGQEARLRCSPMKGHSHVYWYRQLPEEGLKFMVYLQKENIIDESGMPKERFSAEFPKEGPSILRIQQVVRGDSAAYFCASSLRTSEYNEQFFGPGTRLTVL.

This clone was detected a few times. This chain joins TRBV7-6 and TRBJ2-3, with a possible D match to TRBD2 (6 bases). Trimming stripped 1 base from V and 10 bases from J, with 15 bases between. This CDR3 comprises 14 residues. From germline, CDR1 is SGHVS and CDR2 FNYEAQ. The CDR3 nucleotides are TGTGCCAGCAGCTTAGGCCGGGGGAACCAGCCGCAGTATTTT. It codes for CASSLGRGNQPQYF.

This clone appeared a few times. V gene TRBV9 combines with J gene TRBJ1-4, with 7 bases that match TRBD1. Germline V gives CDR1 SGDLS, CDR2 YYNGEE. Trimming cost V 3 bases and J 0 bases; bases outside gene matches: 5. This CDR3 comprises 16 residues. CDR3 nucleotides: TGTGCCAGCAGCGCAGGGGACAGCGCAACTAATGAAAAACTGTTTTTT. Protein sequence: CASSAGDSATNEKLFF.

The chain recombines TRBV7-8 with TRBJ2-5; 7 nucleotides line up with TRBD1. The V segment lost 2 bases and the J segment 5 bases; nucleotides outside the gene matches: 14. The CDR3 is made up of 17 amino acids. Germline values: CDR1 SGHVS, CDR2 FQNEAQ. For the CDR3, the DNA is TGTGCCAGCAGCTTATTTTACTCCGGACAGGCTATGGAGACCCAGTACTTC. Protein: CASSLFYSGQAMETQYF.

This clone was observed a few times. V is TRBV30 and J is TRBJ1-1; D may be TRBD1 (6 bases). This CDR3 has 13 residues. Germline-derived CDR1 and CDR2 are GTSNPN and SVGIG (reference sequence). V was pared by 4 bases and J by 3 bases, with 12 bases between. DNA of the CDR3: TGTGCCTGGACCAGAGGGGGGGACACTGAAGCTTTCTTT. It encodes CAWTRGGDTEAFF.

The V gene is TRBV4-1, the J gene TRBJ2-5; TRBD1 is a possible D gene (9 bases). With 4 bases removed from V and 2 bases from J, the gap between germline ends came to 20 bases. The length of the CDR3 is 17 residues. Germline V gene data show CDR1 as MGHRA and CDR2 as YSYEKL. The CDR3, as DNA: TGCGCCAGCAGCCGAGCGGGGGACAGGGCCAAACAAGAGACCCAGTACTTC. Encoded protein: CASSRAGDRAKQETQYF.

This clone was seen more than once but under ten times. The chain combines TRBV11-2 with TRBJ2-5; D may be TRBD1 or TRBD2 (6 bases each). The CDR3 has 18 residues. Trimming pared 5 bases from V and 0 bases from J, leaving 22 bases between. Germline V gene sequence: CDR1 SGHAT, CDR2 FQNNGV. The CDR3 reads CASSKGGRQGGDQETQYF. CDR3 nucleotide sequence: TGTGCCAGCAGCAAGGGGGGCAGGCAAGGAGGGGACCAAGAGACCCAGTACTTC. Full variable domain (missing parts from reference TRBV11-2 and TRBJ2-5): EAGVAQSPRYKIIEKRQSVAFWCNPISGHATLYWYQQILGQGPKLLIQFQNNGVVDDSQLPKDRFSAERLKGVDSTLKIQPAKLEDSAVYLCASSKGGRQGGDQETQYFGPGTRLLVL.

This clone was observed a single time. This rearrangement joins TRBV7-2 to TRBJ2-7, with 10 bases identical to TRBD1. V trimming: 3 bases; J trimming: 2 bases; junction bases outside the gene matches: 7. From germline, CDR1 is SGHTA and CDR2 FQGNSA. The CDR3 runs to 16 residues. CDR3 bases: TGTGCCAGCAGCTTCTCCGGGACAGGGGACGCCTACGAGCAGTACTTC. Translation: CASSFSGTGDAYEQYF.

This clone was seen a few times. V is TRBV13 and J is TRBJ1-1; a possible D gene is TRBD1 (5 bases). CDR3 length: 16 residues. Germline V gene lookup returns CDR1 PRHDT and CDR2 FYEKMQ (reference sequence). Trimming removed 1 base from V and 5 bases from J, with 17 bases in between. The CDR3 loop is CASSLVGGLMRTEAFF. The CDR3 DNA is TGTGCCAGCAGCTTAGTTGGGGGTTTGATGAGAACTGAAGCTTTCTTT.

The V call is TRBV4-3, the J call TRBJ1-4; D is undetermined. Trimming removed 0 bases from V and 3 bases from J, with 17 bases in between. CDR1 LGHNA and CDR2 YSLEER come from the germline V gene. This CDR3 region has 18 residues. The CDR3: CASSQDRLGWASNEKLFF. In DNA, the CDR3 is TGCGCCAGCAGCCAAGATCGGTTAGGGTGGGCATCTAATGAAAAACTGTTTTTT.

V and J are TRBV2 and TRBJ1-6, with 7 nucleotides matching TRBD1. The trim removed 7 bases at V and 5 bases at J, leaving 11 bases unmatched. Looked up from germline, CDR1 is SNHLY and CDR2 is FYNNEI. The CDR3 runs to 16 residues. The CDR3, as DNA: TGTGCCAGCATCCCCCGACAGGGAGCGAATAATTCACCCCTCCACTTT. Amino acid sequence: CASIPRQGANNSPLHF. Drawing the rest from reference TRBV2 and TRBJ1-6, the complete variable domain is EPEVTQTPSHQVTQMGQEVILRCVPISNHLYFYWYRQILGQKVEFLVSFYNNEISEKSEIFDDQFSVERPDGSNFTLKIRSTKLEDSAMYFCASIPRQGANNSPLHFGNGTRLTVT.

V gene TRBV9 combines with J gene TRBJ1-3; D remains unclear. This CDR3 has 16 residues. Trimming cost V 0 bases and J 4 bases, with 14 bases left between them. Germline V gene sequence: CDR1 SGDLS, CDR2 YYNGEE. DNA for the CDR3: TGTGCCAGCAGCGTAGGCGCTCAGTTTAGGGGAAACACCATATATTTT. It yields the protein CASSVGAQFRGNTIYF.

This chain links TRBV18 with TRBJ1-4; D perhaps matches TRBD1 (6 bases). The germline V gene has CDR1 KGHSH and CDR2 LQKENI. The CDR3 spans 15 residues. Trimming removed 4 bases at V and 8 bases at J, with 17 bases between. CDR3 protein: CASSLGIQGSEKLFF. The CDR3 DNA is TGTGCCAGCTCACTCGGGATTCAGGGGAGCGAAAAACTGTTTTTT.

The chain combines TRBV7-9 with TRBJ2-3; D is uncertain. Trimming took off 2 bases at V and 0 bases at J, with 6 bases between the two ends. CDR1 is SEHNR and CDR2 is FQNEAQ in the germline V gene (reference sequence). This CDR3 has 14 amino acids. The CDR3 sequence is CASSLLRSTDTQYF. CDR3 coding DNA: TGTGCCAGCAGCTTATTGCGGAGCACAGATACGCAGTATTTT.

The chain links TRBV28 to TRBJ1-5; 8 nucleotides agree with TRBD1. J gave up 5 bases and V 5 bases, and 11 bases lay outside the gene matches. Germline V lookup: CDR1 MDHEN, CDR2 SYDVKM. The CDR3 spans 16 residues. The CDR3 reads CASSLPLGQADQPQHF. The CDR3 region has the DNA TGTGCCAGCAGTCTCCCCCTGGGACAGGCGGATCAGCCCCAGCATTTT.

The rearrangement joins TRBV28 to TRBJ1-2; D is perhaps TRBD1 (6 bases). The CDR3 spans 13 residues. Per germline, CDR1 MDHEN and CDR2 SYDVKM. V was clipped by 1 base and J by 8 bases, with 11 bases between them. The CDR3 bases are TGTGCCAGCAGTTTATTACAGGGTCGAGGCTACACCTTC. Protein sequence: CASSLLQGRGYTF.

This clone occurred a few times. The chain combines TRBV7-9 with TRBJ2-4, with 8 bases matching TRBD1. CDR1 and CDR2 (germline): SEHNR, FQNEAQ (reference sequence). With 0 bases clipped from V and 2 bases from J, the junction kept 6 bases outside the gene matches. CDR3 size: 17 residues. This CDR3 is CASSLAGQGDSKNIQYF. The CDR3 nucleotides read TGTGCCAGCAGCTTAGCTGGACAGGGAGATTCCAAAAACATTCAGTACTTC.

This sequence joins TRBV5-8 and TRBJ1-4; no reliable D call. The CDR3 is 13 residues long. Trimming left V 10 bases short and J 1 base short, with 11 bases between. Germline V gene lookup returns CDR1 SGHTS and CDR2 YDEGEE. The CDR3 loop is CACHKRTNEKLFF. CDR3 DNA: TGTGCCTGTCACAAGAGAACTAATGAAAAACTGTTTTTT.

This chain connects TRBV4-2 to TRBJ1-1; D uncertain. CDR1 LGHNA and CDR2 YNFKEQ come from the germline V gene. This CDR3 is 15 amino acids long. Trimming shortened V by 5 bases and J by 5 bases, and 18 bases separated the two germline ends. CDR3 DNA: TGTGCCAGCAGCTCTTCAATCGGGGTGCGGACTGAAGCTTTCTTT. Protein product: CASSSSIGVRTEAFF.

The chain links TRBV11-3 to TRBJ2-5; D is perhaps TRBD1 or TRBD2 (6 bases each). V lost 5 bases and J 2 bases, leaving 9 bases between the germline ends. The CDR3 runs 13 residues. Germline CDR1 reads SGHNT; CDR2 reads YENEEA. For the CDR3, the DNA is TGTGCCAGCAGCAGGGGGGAGCAAGAGACCCAGTACTTC. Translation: CASSRGEQETQYF.

CDR3 region: CASSVPGTSGTYEQYF. The CDR3 bases are TGTGCCAGCAGCGTTCCCGGGACAAGCGGAACCTACGAGCAGTACTTC. The V call is TRBV21-1, the J call TRBJ2-7; TRBD1, the table's D call, was not compared with the DNA. TRBV21-1 is marked as a pseudogene. The CDR3 is 16 residues long.

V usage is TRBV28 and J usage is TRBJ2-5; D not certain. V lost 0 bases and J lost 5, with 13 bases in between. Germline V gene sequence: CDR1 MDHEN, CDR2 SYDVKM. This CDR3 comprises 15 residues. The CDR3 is CASSLWSPLGETQYF. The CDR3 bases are TGTGCCAGCAGTTTATGGAGCCCGTTGGGGGAGACCCAGTACTTC.

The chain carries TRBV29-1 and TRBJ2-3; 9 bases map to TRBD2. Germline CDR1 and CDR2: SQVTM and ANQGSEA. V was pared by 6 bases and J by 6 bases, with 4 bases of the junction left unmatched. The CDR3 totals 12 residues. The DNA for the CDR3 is TGCAGCGTAAAGCGGGAGGCGGATACGCAGTATTTT. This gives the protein CSVKREADTQYF.

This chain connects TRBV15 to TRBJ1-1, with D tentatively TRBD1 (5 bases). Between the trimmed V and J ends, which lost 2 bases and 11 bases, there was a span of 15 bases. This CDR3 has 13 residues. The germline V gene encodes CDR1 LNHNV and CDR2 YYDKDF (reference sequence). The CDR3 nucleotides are TGTGCCACCAGCAGAATAGGGACGGGTCGGGCTTTCTTT. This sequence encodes CATSRIGTGRAFF.

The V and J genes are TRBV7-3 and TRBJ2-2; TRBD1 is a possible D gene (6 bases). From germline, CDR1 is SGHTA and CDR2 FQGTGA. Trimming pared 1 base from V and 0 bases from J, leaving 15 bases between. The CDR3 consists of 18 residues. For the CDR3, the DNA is TGTGCCAGCAGCTTAAACCCCGGACAGATTGCGAACACCGGGGAGCTGTTTTTT. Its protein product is CASSLNPGQIANTGELFF.